This T cell receptor (beta chain) was obtained from a study of CD8 T cells in ankylosing spondylitis. Study results and caveats: One TCR beta motif, made up of eight highly homologous variants, appeared characteristic of ankylosing spondylitis blood. Earlier studies detected some motif variants in reactive arthritis synovial fluid and blood.

This clonotype has a handful of counts. The antigen is unknown. One entry per CDR3 protein results from TCRdb running MiXCR on the 5' RACE reads. This table has about 440,000 distinct CDR3 sequences, about a sixth appearing once. CDR1 is SEHNR and CDR2 is FQNEAQ in the germline V gene (reference sequence). The V end lost 5 bases, the J end lost 5 bases, and 21 bases lay between the germline ends. This CDR3 is built from 16 residues. This sequence originates from a male donor with ankylosing spondylitis. V and J are TRBV7-9 and TRBJ2-5, with D perhaps matching TRBD1 (6 bases). Sequenced material: blood, either unsorted or a sorted T cell fraction (not recorded which). The CDR3 DNA sequence: TGTGCCAGCAGCACCCATCCTACACAGGGTAGGGAGACCCAGTACTTC. Translated: CASSTHPTQGRETQYF.